Here is one T cell receptor beta chain with its context. This record comes from a study of blood T cell repertoires in COVID-19. Study-level information: Sources were T cells, B-cell-depleted T cells, or PBMCs; the material itself was cDNA or gDNA.

Looked up from germline, CDR1 is SGDLS and CDR2 is YYNGEE. V was shortened by 2 bases and J by 0 bases, with 15 bases between the two germline ends. This CDR3 is 18 amino acids long. As handled by the study authors: Counts of nucleated cells, estimated from reference gene primer amplification, were obtained. TCRdb's table, derived via immunoSEQ multiplex PCR, lists solely in-frame clones and lacks some. The D gene and trimming were derived from the DNA, and the V and J assignments and clone size from that table. The repertoire includes roughly 140,000 clones, roughly nine tenths of them detected once, and less than 4% sits in the top ten.

Sample: peripheral blood. The rearrangement links TRBV9 to TRBJ2-6, with D possibly TRBD1 on 5 matching bases. The TCR originated in an older woman with active COVID-19. The CDR3 region is CASSVGGVGRSGANVLTF. DNA of the CDR3: TGTGCCAGCAGCGTGGGTGGGGTGGGGCGCTCTGGGGCCAACGTCCTGACTTTC. The full variable domain, in which reference TRBV9 and TRBJ2-6 provide the parts outside the CDR3, is DSGVTQTPKHLITATGQRVTLRCSPRSGDLSVYWYQQSLDQGLQFLIQYYNGEERAKGNILERFSAQQFPDLHSELNLSSLELGDSALYFCASSVGGVGRSGANVLTFGAGSRLTVL.